A selection of T cell receptor beta chains follows, all from one sample in a study of PD-1 blockade in mismatch repair-deficient tumors. Profiling relied on immunoSEQ multiplex PCR, and the TCRdb table lists in-frame clones only, not all of them. Found here are some 15,000 clones, 84% of them singletons; the top ten hold more than 1.5%. Sequenced here: PBMCs, sampled roughly 23 weeks after starting pembrolizumab. These receptors originate from an adult with mismatch repair-deficient cancer. The CDR3 runs from the conserved cysteine through the conserved F or W. The size of a clone is reported for some rows only, either as once, few or many, or as a class for expanded clones.

>NA|TRBJ2-5|TRBV27
CASSPGDSFQETQYF
>NA|TRBJ2-7|TRBV2
CASSRQGEYEQYF
>NA|TRBJ1-3|TRBV5-1
CASSLVGERFGNTIYF
>NA|TRBJ2-7|TRBV28
CASRLTGVVYEQYF
>NA|TRBJ2-1|TRBV15
CATSTETSGNYNEQFF
>NA|TRBJ1-6|TRBV6-1
CASRAGQDNSPLHF
>NA|TRBJ2-4|TRBV7-7
CASSYRGILAKNIQYF
>NA|TRBJ2-7|TRBV15
CATTPTGGGYEQYF
>NA|TRBJ1-2|TRBV5-4
CASAPVGGAGYTF
>NA|TRBJ2-3|TRBV18
CASSPLTPGTGESDTQYF
>NA|TRBJ2-7|TRBV7-8
CASGNSGNSYEQYF
>NA|TRBJ2-5|TRBV7-3
CASSPGQQETQYF
>NA|TRBJ2-3|TRBV5-1
CASSSLLRTTDTQYF
>NA|TRBJ2-2|TRBV7-9
CASSLTGHRTGELFF
>once|TRBJ2-3|TRBV28
CASSSRGLAGLGDTQYF
>NA|TRBJ1-2|TRBV11-3
CASRQNPGTSYGYTF
>once|TRBJ2-1|TRBV28
CASSPLAGAEQFF
>NA|TRBJ2-3|TRBV9
CASSPGFDTQYF
>NA|TRBJ1-1|TRBV7-9
CASSAHMQAAEAFF
>NA|TRBJ2-3|TRBV7-9
CASSLQATITDTQYF
>NA|TRBJ2-5|TRBV4-1
CASSQLAGSETQYF
>NA|TRBJ1-2|TRBV19
CASSPRVGYTF
>few|TRBJ2-7|TRBV5-4
CASSSGLRTYEQYF